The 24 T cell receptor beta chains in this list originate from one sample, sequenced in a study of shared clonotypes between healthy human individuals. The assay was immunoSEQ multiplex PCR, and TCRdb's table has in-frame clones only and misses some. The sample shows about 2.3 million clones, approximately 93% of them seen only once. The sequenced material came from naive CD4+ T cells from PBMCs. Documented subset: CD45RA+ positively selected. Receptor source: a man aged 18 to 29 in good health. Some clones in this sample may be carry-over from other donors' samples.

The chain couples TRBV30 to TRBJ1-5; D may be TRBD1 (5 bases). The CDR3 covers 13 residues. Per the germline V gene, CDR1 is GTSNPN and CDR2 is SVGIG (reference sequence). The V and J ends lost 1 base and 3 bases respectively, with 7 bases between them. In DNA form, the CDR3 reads TGTGCCTGGAGTGAGGGGTTCAATCAGCCCCAGCATTTT. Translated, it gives CAWSEGFNQPQHF. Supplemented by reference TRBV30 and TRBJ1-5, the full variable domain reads SQTIHQWPATLVQPVGSPLSLECTVEGTSNPNLYWYRQAAGRGLQLLFYSVGIGQISSEVPQNLSASRPQDRQFILSSKKLLLSDSGFYLCAWSEGFNQPQHFGDGTRLSIL.

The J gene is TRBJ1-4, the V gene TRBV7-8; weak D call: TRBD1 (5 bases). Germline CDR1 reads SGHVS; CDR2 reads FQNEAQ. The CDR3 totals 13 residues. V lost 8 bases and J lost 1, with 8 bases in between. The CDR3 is CASRQGTNEKLFF. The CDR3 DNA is TGTGCCAGCCGCCAGGGAACTAATGAAAAACTGTTTTTT. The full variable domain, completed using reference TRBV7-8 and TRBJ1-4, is GAGVSQSPRYKVAKRGQDVALRCDPISGHVSLFWYQQALGQGPEFLTYFQNEAQLDKSGLPSDRFFAERPEGSVSTLKIQRTQQEDSAVYLCASRQGTNEKLFFGSGTQLSVL.

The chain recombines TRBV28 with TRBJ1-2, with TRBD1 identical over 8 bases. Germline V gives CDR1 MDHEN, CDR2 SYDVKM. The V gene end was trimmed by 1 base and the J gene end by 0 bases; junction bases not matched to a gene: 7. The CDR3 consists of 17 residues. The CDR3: CASSLSQGGGTNYGYTF. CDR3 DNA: TGTGCCAGCAGTTTATCACAGGGGGGAGGGACTAACTATGGCTACACCTTC.

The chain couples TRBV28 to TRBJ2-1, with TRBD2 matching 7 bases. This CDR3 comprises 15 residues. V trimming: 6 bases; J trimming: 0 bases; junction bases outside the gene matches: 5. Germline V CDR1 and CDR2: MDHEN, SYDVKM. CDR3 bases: TGTGCCAGCAGGGGGGGGAAATTCTCCTACAATGAGCAGTTCTTC. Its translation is CASRGGKFSYNEQFF.

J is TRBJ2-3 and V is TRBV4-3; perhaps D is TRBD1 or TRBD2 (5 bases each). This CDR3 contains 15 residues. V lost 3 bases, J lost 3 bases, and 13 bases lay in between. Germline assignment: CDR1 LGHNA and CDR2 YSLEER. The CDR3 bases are TGCGCCAGCAGCCAGAGGGACCCTCGGACAGATACGCAGTATTTT. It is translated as CASSQRDPRTDTQYF.

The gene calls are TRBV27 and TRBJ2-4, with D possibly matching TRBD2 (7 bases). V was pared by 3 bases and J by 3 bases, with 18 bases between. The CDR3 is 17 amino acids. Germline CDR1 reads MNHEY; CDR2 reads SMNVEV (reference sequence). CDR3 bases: TGTGCCAGCAGTTTGGTTTCGGGGGGCGAGGTCAAAAACATTCAGTACTTC. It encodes CASSLVSGGEVKNIQYF.

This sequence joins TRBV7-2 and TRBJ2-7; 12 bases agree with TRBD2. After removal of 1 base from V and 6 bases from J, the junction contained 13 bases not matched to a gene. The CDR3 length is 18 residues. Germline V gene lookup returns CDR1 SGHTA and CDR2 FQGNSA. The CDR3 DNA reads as TGTGCCAGCAGCTTAGTCCTCTTCGCTAGCGGGAGGGCTGGCGAGCAGTACTTC. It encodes CASSLVLFASGRAGEQYF.

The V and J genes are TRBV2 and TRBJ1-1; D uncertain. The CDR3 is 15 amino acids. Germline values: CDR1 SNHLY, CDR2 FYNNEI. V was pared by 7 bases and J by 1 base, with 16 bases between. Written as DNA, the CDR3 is TGTGCCAGCATTGCACACACAAATTCGAACACTGAAGCTTTCTTT. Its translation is CASIAHTNSNTEAFF. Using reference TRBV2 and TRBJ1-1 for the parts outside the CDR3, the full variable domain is EPEVTQTPSHQVTQMGQEVILRCVPISNHLYFYWYRQILGQKVEFLVSFYNNEISEKSEIFDDQFSVERPDGSNFTLKIRSTKLEDSAMYFCASIAHTNSNTEAFFGQGTRLTVV.

The CDR3 coding sequence is TGTGCCAGCAGCTTAGAACAGGGGTACACAGATACGCAGTATTTT. Amino acid sequence: CASSLEQGYTDTQYF. This sequence joins TRBV7-6 and TRBJ2-3, with TRBD1 identical over 7 bases. V lost 1 base, J lost 2 bases, and 3 bases stayed unmatched. Germline CDR1 and CDR2: SGHVS and FNYEAQ. The CDR3 length is 15 residues.

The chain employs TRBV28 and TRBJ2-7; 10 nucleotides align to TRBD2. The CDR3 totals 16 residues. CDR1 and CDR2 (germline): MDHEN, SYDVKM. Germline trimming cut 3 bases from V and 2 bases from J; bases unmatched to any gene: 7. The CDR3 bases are TGTGCCAGCAGTTTTGCTTTAAGCGGGAGGGCCTACGAGCAGTACTTC. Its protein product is CASSFALSGRAYEQYF.

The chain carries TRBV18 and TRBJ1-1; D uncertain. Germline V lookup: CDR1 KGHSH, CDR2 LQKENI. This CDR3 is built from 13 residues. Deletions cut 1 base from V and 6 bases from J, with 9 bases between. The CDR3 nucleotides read TGTGCCAGCTCACCACGGGAGAAGCCTGAAGCTTTCTTT. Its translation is CASSPREKPEAFF.

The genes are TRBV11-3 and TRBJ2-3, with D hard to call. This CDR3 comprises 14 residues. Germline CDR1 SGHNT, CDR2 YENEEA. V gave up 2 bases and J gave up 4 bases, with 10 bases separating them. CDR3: CASSLLLVSDTQYF. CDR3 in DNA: TGTGCCAGCAGCTTATTGCTAGTTTCAGATACGCAGTATTTT.

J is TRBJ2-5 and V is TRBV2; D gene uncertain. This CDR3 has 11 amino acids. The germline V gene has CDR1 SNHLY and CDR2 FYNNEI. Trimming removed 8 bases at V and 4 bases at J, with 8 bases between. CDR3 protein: CASRFPETQYF. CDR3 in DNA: TGTGCCAGCCGATTTCCAGAGACCCAGTACTTC.

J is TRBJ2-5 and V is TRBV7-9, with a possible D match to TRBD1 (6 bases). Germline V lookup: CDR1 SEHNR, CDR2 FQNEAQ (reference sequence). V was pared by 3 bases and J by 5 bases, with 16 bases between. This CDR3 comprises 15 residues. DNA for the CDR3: TGTGCCAGCAGCTTGTCCAATACTAGGGGGGAGACCCAGTACTTC. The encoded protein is CASSLSNTRGETQYF.

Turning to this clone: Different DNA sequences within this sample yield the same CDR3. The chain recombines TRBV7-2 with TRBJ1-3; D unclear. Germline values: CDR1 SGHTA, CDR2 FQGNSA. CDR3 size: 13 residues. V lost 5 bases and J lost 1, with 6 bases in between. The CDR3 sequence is CASSTVSGNTIYF. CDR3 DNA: TGTGCCAGCAGCACGGTTTCTGGAAACACCATATATTTT. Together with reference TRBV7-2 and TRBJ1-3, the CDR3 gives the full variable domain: GAGVSQSPSNKVTEKGKDVELRCDPISGHTALYWYRQSLGQGLEFLIYFQGNSAPDKSGLPSDRFSAERTGGSVSTLTIQRTQQEDSAVYLCASSTVSGNTIYFGEGSWLTVV.

The CDR3 sequence: CASRSGAYNEQFF. CDR3 sequence (DNA): TGTGCCAGCAGGAGCGGGGCCTACAATGAGCAGTTCTTC. This rearrangement joins TRBV2 to TRBJ2-1; TRBD2 aligns across 7 bases. Germline-derived CDR1 and CDR2 are SNHLY and FYNNEI. V was clipped by 6 bases and J by 2 bases; unmatched bases: 1. This CDR3 comprises 13 residues.

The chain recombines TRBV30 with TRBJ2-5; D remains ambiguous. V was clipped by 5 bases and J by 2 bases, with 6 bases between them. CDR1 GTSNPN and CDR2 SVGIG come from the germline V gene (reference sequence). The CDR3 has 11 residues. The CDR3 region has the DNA TGTGCCTGGGTTACTCAAGAGACCCAGTACTTC. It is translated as CAWVTQETQYF.

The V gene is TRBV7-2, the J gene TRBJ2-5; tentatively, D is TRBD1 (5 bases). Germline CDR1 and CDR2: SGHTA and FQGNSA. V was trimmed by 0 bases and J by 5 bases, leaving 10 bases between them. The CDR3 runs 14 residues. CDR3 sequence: CASSLAARAETQYF. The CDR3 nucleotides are TGTGCCAGCAGCTTAGCGGCCAGGGCGGAGACCCAGTACTTC.

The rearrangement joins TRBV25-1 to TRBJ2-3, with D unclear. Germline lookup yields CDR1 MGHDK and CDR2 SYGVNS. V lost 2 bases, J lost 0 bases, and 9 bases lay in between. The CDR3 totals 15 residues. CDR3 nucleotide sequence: TGTGCCAGCAGTGAAACCCGAACTAGCACAGATACGCAGTATTTT. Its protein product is CASSETRTSTDTQYF.

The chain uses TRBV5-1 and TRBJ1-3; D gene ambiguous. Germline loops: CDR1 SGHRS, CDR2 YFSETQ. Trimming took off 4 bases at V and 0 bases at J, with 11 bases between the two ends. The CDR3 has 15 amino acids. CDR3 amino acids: CASSQNGLSGNTIYF. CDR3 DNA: TGCGCCAGCAGCCAAAACGGGCTCTCTGGAAACACCATATATTTT.

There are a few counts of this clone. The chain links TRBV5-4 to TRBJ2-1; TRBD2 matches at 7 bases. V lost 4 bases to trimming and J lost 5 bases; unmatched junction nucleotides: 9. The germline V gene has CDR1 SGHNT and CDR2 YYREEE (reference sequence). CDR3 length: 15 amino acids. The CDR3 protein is CASSRDYSRHNEQFF. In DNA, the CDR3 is TGTGCCAGCAGCAGGGACTACAGCAGACACAATGAGCAGTTCTTC.

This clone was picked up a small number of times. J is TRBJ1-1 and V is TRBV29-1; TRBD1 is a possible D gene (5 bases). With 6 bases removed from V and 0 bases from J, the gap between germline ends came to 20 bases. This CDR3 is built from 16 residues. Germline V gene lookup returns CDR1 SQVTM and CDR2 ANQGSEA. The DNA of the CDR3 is TGCAGCGTCGGGGGTAGGGACGGACCCTTGAACACTGAAGCTTTCTTT. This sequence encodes CSVGGRDGPLNTEAFF.

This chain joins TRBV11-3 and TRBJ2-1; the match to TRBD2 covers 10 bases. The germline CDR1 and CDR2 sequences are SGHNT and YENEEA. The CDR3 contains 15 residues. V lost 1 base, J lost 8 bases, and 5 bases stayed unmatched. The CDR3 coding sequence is TGTGCCAGCAGCTTAGCTAGCGGGAGTGTTTATGAGCAGTTCTTC. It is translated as CASSLASGSVYEQFF.

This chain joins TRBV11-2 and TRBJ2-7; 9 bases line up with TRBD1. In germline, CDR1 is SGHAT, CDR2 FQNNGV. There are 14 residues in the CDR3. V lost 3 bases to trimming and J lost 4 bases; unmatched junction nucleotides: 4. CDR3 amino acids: CASSFGQGRYEQYF. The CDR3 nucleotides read TGTGCCAGCAGCTTCGGACAGGGGCGGTACGAGCAGTACTTC.